This TCR beta chain was found in a study of PD-L1 blockade in urothelial cancer. The overall study: There were a median of approximately 140,000 T cells in blood samples.

Sequenced by immunoSEQ multiplex PCR; TCRdb stores in-frame clones only, minus some. The table has under 130,000 clones, over 75% seen once; the top ten hold about 2.3%. This clone came up once. Its cognate antigen is unknown. One junction end does not reproduce the germline sequence, and a read error may be involved. Study-level results: Pretreatment blood TCR clonality under the median forecast improved survival.

Per patient, between 1 and 8 samples were collected at pretreatment and on-treatment time points. This CDR3 contains 15 residues. Germline CDR1 is LNHDA and CDR2 is SQIVND (reference sequence). Sequenced here: PBMCs, sampled around atezolizumab (anti-PD-L1) treatment. The origin of this receptor is a man aged 50-59 years with urothelial cancer. This chain connects TRBV19 to TRBJ2-3; 9 positions match TRBD2. Here the CDR3 reads CASKLAGVGTDTQYF. CDR3 coding DNA: TGTGCGAGTAAATTAGCGGGAGTTGGCACAGATACGCAGTATTTT.